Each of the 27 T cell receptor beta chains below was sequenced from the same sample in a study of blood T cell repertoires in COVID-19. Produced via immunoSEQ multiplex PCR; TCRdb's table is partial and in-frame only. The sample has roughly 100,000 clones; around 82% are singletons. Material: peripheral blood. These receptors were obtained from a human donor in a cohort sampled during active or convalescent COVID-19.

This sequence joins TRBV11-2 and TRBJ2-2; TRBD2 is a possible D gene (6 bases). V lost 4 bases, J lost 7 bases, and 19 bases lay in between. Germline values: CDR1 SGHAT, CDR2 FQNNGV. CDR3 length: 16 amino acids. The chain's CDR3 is CASSSGAAGSGGELFF. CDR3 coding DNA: TGTGCCAGCAGCTCCGGGGCCGCCGGGAGCGGCGGGGAGCTGTTTTTT.

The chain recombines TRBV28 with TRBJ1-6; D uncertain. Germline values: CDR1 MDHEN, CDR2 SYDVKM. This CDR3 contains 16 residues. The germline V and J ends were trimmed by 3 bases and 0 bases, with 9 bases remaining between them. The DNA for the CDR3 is TGTGCCAGCAGTTTGTCCACCAGCTCCTATAATTCACCCCTCCACTTT. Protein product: CASSLSTSSYNSPLHF.

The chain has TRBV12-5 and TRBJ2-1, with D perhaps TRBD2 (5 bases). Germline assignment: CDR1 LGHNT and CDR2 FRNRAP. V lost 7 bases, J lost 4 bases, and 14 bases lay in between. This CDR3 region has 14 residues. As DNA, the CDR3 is TGTGCTAGTGCCTACGTACGAGGGTACAATGAGCAGTTCTTC. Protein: CASAYVRGYNEQFF. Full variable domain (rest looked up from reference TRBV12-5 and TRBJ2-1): DARVTQTPRHKVTEMGQEVTMRCQPILGHNTVFWYRQTMMQGLELLAYFRNRAPLDDSGMPKDRFSAEMPDATLATLKIQPSEPRDSAVYFCASAYVRGYNEQFFGPGTRLTVL.

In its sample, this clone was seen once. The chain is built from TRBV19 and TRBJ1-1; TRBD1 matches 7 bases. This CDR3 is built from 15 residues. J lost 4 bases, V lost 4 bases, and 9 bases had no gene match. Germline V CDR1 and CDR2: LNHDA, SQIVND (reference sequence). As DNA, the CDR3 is TGTGCCAGTAGTACCCGACAGGGCCGGGCCACTGAAGCTTTCTTT. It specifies CASSTRQGRATEAFF.

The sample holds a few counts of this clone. This CDR3 is CASSLTGALTNEKLFF. The CDR3 DNA follows: TGCGCCAGCAGCCTGACAGGGGCTCTAACTAATGAAAAACTGTTTTTT. J is TRBJ1-4 and V is TRBV5-1; 8 bases align to TRBD1. This CDR3 is built from 16 residues. Trimming cost V 4 bases and J 1 base; bases outside gene matches: 6. Germline CDR1 SGHRS, CDR2 YFSETQ.

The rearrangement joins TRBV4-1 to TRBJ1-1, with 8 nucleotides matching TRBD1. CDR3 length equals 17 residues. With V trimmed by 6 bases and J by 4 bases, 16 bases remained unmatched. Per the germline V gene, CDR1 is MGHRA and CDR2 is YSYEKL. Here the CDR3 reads CASRQRGNRGAGTEAFF. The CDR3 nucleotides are TGCGCCAGCAGACAACGCGGTAACAGGGGGGCGGGCACTGAAGCTTTCTTT.

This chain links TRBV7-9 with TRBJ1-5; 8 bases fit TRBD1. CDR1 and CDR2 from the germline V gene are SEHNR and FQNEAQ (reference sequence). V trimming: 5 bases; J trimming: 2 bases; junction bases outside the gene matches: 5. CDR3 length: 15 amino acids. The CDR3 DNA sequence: TGTGCCAGCAGCCGGACAGGGCAACGCAATCAGCCCCAGCATTTT. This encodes CASSRTGQRNQPQHF.

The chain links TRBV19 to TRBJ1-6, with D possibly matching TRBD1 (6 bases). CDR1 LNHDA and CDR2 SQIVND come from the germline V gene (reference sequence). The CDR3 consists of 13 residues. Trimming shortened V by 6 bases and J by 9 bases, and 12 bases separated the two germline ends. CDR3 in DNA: TGTGCCAGTAGGGGCAGGGGCGGTTCACCCCTCCACTTT. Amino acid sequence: CASRGRGGSPLHF.

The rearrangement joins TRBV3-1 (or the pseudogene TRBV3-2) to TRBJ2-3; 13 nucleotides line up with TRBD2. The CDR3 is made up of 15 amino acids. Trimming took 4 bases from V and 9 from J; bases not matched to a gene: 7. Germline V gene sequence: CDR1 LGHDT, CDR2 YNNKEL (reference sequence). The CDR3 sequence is CASSRRLAGGDTQYF. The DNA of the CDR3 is TGTGCCAGCAGCCGCCGACTAGCGGGGGGAGACACGCAGTATTTT.

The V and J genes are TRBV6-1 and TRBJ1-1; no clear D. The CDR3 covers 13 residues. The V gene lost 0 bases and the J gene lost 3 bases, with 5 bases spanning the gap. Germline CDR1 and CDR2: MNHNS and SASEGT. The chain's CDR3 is CASSEARDTEAFF. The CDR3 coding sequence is TGTGCCAGCAGTGAAGCGCGCGACACTGAAGCTTTCTTT.

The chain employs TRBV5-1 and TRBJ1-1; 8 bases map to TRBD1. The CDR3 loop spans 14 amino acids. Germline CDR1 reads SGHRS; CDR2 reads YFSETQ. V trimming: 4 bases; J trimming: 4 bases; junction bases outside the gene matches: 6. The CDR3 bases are TGCGCCAGCAGCAACGACAGGGGAACCACTGAAGCTTTCTTT. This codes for CASSNDRGTTEAFF.

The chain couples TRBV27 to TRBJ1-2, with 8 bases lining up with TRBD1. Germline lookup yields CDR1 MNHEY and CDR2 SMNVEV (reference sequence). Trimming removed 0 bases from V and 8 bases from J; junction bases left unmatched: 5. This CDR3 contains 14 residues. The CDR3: CASSLSRTGNGYTF. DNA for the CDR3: TGTGCCAGCAGTTTATCTAGGACAGGGAACGGCTACACCTTC.

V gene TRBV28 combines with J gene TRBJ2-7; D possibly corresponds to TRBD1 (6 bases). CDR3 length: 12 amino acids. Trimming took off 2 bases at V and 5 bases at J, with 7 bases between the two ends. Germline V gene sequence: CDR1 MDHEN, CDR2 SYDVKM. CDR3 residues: CASSLTGNEQYF. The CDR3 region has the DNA TGTGCCAGCAGTTTAACAGGGAACGAGCAGTACTTC. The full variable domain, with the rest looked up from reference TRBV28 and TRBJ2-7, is DVKVTQSSRYLVKRTGEKVFLECVQDMDHENMFWYRQDPGLGLRLIYFSYDVKMKEKGDIPEGYSVSREKKERFSLILESASTNQTSMYLCASSLTGNEQYFGPGTRLTVT.

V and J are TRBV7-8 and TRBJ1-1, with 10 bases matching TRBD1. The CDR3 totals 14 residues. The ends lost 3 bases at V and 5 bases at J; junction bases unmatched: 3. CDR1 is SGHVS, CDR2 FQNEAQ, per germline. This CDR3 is CASSLTGGVTEAFF. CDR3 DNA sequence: TGTGCCAGCAGCTTGACAGGGGGCGTAACTGAAGCTTTCTTT. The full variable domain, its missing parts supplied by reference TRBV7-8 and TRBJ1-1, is GAGVSQSPRYKVAKRGQDVALRCDPISGHVSLFWYQQALGQGPEFLTYFQNEAQLDKSGLPSDRFFAERPEGSVSTLKIQRTQQEDSAVYLCASSLTGGVTEAFFGQGTRLTVV.

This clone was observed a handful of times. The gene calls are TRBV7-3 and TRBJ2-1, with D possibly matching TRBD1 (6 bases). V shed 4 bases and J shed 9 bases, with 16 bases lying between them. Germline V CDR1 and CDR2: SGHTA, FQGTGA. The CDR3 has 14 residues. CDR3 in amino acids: CASSSHHRVGEQFF. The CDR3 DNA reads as TGTGCCAGCAGCTCTCACCACAGGGTGGGTGAGCAGTTCTTC.

The CDR3 nucleotides are TGTGCCAGCAGTTATTCACCGGGACAGTACTACGAGCAGTACTTC. Its translation is CASSYSPGQYYEQYF. The chain carries TRBV6-6 and TRBJ2-7; 7 bases are shared with TRBD1. CDR1 and CDR2 (germline): MNHNY, SVGAGI (reference sequence). This CDR3 is built from 15 residues. The V segment lost 3 bases and the J segment 3 bases; nucleotides outside the gene matches: 8.

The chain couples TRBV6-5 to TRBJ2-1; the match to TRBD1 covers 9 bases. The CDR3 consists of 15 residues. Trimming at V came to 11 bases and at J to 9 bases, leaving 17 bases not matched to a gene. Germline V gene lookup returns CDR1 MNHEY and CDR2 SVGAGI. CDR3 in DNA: TGTGCCGGCGACGACCGGGACAGGGAGCTTAGTGAGCAGTTCTTC. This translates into CAGDDRDRELSEQFF.

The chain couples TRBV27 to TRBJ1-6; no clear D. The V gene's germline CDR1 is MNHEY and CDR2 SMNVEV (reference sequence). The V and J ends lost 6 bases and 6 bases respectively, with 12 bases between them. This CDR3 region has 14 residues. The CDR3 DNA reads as TGTGCCAGCAGAATACAGTCCCCTAATTCACCCCTCCACTTT. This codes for CASRIQSPNSPLHF.

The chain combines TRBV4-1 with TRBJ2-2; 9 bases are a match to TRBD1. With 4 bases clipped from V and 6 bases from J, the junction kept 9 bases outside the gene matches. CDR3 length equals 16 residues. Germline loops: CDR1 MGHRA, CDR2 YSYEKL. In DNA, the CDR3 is TGCGCCAGCAGCCGATTCACAGGGGGCGGCCCCGGGGAGCTGTTTTTT. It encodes CASSRFTGGGPGELFF.

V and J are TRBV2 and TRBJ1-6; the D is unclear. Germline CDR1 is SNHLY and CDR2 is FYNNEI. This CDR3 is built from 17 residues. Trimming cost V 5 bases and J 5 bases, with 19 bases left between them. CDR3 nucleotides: TGTGCCAGCAGTCCTAGAGGGAGCGCTGGGAATAATTCACCCCTCCACTTT. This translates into CASSPRGSAGNNSPLHF.

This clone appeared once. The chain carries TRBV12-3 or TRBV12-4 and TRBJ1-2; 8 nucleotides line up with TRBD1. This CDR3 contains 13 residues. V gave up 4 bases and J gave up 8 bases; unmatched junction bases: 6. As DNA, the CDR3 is TGTGCCAGCAGTTCCCACAGGGGGGTAGGCTACACCTTC. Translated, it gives CASSSHRGVGYTF.

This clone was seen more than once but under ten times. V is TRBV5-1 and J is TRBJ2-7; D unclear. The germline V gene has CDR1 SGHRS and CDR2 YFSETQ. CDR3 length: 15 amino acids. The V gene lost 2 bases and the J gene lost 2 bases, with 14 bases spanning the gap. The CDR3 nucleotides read TGCGCCAGCAGCTTACGACCGGGTGAGACCTACGAGCAGTACTTC. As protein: CASSLRPGETYEQYF.

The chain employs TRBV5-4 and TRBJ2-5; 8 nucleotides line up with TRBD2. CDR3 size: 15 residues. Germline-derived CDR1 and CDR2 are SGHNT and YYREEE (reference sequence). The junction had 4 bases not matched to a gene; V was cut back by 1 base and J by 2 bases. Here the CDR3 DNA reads TGTGCCAGCAGCTTGAGCGGGGGAGGTCAAGAGACCCAGTACTTC. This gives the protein CASSLSGGGQETQYF.

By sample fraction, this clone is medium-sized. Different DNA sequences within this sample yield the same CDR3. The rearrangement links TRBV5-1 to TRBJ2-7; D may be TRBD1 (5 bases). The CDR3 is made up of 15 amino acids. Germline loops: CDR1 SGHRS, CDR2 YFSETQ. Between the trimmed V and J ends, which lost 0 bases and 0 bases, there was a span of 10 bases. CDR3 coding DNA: TGCGCCAGCAGCTTGGCAGCAGGGCTCTCCTACGAGCAGTACTTC. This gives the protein CASSLAAGLSYEQYF.

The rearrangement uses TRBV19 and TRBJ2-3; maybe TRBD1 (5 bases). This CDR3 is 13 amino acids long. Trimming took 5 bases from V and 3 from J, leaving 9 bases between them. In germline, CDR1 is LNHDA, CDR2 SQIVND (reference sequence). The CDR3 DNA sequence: TGTGCCAGTAGTCCCAGGGATACAGATACGCAGTATTTT. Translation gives CASSPRDTDTQYF.

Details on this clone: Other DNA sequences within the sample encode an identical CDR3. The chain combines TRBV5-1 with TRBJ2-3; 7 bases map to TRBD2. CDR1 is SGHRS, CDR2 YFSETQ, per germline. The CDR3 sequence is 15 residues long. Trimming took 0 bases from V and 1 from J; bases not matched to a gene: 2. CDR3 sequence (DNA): TGCGCCAGCAGCTTGGGACTAGCCGGCACAGATACGCAGTATTTT. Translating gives CASSLGLAGTDTQYF.

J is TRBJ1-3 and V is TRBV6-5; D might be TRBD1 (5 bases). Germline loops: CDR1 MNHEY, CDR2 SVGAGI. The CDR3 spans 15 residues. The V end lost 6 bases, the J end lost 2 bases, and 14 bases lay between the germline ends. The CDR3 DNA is TGTGCCAGCAGGGCCGGGGGAGAGGCTGGAAACACCATATATTTT. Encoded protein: CASRAGGEAGNTIYF.